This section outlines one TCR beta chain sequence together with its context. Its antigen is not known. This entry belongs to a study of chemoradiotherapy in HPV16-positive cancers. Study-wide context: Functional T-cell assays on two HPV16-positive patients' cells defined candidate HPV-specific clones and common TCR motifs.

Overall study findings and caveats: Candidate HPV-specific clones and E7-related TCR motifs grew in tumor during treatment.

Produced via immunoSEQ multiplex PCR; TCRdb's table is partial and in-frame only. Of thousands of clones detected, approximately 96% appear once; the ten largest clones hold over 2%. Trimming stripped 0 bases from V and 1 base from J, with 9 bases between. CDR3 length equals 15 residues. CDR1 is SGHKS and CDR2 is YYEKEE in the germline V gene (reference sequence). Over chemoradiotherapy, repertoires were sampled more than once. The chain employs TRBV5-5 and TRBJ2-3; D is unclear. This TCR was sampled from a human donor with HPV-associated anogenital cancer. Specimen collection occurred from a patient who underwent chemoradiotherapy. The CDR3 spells CASSLAQMGTDTQYF. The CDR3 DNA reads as TGTGCCAGCAGCTTGGCTCAGATGGGCACAGATACGCAGTATTTT.